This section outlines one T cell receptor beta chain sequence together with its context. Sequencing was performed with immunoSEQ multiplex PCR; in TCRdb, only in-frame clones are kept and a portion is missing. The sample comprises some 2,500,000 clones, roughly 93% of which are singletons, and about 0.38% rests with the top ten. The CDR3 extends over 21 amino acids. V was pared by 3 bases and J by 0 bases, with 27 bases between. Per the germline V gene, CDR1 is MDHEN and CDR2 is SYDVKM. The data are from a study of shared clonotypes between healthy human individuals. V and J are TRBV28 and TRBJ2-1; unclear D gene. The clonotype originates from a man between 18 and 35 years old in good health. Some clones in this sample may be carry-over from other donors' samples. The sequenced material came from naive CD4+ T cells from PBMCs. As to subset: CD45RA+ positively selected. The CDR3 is CASSFFGGISKYQSSYNEQFF. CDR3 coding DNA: TGTGCCAGCAGTTTCTTCGGTGGAATTTCCAAGTACCAGAGCTCCTACAATGAGCAGTTCTTC.